This TCR beta chain was identified during a study of tumor-infiltrating lymphocytes in primary liver carcinoma. Study-wide context: Sequenced samples came back with roughly 3.65 to 7.5 million productive TCRbeta reads, and the counts looked alike across tissue types. General study findings and limits: Present in all five tumor regions were only about 7.5-25% of the top clones.

In the case of this clonotype: Its antigen is currently unknown. A read error is possible here, since a much larger clone lies one base away.

Germline CDR1 ENHRY, CDR2 SYGVKD. The CDR3 has 16 residues. Bulk tissue was left unsorted, and RNA and DNA were co-extracted from 20-30 mg of it. TCR beta cDNA was made from 500 ng total RNA with a constant-region primer. Amplification in three nested multiplex PCR rounds with slightly modified ARM-PCR gave rise to TCR beta libraries. Rounds one and two of PCR, each of 10 cycles, were primed with TRBV1-TRBV30 forward primers and a C-beta reverse primer. MiXCR, run by TCRdb on the multiplex PCR reads, gives a single entry per CDR3 protein. This table holds roughly 120,000 distinct CDR3 sequences, 60% to 70% found once.

This chain connects TRBV10-3 to TRBJ2-1; 9 bases agree with TRBD2. This TCR was sampled from a woman in her sixties or seventies with primary liver carcinoma and hepatitis B virus infection. Sequenced input: liver tumor tissue from sampling region 1. Subset given: tumor region T1, superior pole. The CDR3 protein is CDISEGSGSGDNEQFF. The DNA for the CDR3 is TGTGACATCAGTGAGGGTAGCGGGAGCGGTGATAATGAGCAGTTCTTC.